A selection of T cell receptor beta chains follows, all from one sample in a study of T cell responses to AZD1222 COVID-19 vaccine. Sequencing used immunoSEQ multiplex PCR; TCRdb keeps in-frame clones, though not all of them. The table shows 55,000 to 90,000 clones, with roughly four fifths occurring only once. Sequenced material: peripheral blood, taken on day 0 of AZD1222 vaccination. Every receptor here comes from an adult in good health. CDR3s include the opening cysteine and the closing phenylalanine or tryptophan. Clone size, where shown, is once, few, many, or a class for clones that have expanded.

V gene: TRBV5-1; clone size: NA; J gene: TRBJ1-2; CDR3 protein: CASTQDRNGYTF
V gene: TRBV6-5; clone size: NA; J gene: TRBJ2-2; CDR3 protein: CASSPTGGTGELFF
V gene: TRBV4-1; clone size: NA; J gene: TRBJ2-7; CDR3 protein: CASSQSGTGGREQYF
V gene: TRBV15; clone size: NA; J gene: TRBJ1-2; CDR3 protein: CATSRGPGLEAGGYTF
V gene: TRBV10-3; clone size: NA; J gene: TRBJ1-1; CDR3 protein: CAISNPGQGASEAFF
V gene: TRBV5-4; clone size: NA; J gene: TRBJ2-1; CDR3 protein: CASSLGTGGGNEQFF
V gene: TRBV5-1; clone size: NA; J gene: TRBJ2-5; CDR3 protein: CASSLSQETQYF
V gene: TRBV9; clone size: NA; J gene: TRBJ1-2; CDR3 protein: CASREGYGYTF
V gene: TRBV11-3; clone size: once; J gene: TRBJ2-5; CDR3 protein: CASSLGVGYQETQYF
V gene: TRBV4-1; clone size: NA; J gene: TRBJ2-1; CDR3 protein: CASSQGAAHLEGYNEQFF
V gene: TRBV6-5; clone size: NA; J gene: TRBJ2-5; CDR3 protein: CASSSLAGAAKRTQYF
V gene: TRBV19; clone size: NA; J gene: TRBJ1-1; CDR3 protein: CASRSDDRGIPGGVEAFF
V gene: TRBV12-1; clone size: NA; J gene: TRBJ1-1; CDR3 protein: CASSFLGQGLMNTEAFF
V gene: TRBV9; clone size: NA; J gene: TRBJ1-5; CDR3 protein: CASSVGGRGNQPQHF
V gene: TRBV5-8; clone size: NA; J gene: TRBJ2-6; CDR3 protein: CASSFDGGPGANVLTF
V gene: TRBV12-5; clone size: NA; J gene: TRBJ2-5; CDR3 protein: CASGLGLAGGPRETQYF
V gene: TRBV5-1; clone size: once; J gene: TRBJ2-1; CDR3 protein: CASSLDRGHNEQFF
V gene: TRBV4-2; clone size: NA; J gene: TRBJ2-1; CDR3 protein: CASSQAVTEPLHEQFF
V gene: TRBV2; clone size: NA; J gene: TRBJ1-5; CDR3 protein: CASSEEGYRQVDSNQPQHF
V gene: TRBV30; clone size: NA; J gene: TRBJ2-3; CDR3 protein: CAWSLGGTDTQYF
V gene: TRBV5-8; clone size: NA; J gene: TRBJ1-4; CDR3 protein: CASSFRGNEKLFF
V gene: TRBV4-2; clone size: NA; J gene: TRBJ2-5; CDR3 protein: CASSQVGNRAFQETQYF
V gene: TRBV2; clone size: NA; J gene: TRBJ2-1; CDR3 protein: CASTSRWRNEQFF
V gene: TRBV5-4; clone size: NA; J gene: TRBJ1-4; CDR3 protein: CASSFGIRTVNEKLFF
V gene: TRBV27; clone size: NA; J gene: TRBJ1-4; CDR3 protein: CASSPRPHEKLFF
V gene: TRBV18; clone size: NA; J gene: TRBJ1-3; CDR3 protein: CASSPTTVTSGNTIYF
V gene: TRBV13; clone size: NA; J gene: TRBJ1-1; CDR3 protein: CASSLGQPTEAFF